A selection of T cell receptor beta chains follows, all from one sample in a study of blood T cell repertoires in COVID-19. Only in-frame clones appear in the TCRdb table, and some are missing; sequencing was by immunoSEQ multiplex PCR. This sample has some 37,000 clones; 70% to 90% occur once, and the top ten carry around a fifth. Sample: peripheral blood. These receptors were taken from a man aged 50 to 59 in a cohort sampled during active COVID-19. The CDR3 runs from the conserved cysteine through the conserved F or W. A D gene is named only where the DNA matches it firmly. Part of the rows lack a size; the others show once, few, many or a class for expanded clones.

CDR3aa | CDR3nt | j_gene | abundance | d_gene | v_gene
CASSQDRGPSGNTIYF | TGCGCCAGCAGCCAAGATCGAGGGCCCTCTGGAAACACCATATATTTT | TRBJ1-3 | few | - | TRBV4-3
CASSLAPRDWETQYF | TGTGCCAGCAGCTTAGCCCCCAGGGACTGGGAGACCCAGTACTTC | TRBJ2-5 | - | - | TRBV7-2
CASSEFGGTGDETQYF | TGTGCCAGCAGTGAATTCGGGGGGACAGGGGATGAGACCCAGTACTTC | TRBJ2-5 | - | TRBD1 | TRBV25-1
CATRSRGGGSYNEQFF | TGTGCCACCAGGTCTAGGGGCGGTGGGTCCTACAATGAGCAGTTCTTC | TRBJ2-1 | - | - | TRBV28
CASSLVVAGQPQHF | TGTGCCAGCAGCTTAGTGGTGGCAGGGCAGCCCCAGCATTTT | TRBJ1-5 | - | - | TRBV7-2
CASSLGTGAQETQYF | TGTGCCAGCAGTTTGGGGACAGGGGCCCAAGAGACCCAGTACTTC | TRBJ2-5 | - | TRBD1 | TRBV28
CAWSRGGSQETQYF | TGTGCCTGGAGTAGGGGGGGGTCCCAAGAGACCCAGTACTTC | TRBJ2-5 | - | - | TRBV30
CAISEGRGETDTQYF | TGTGCCATCAGTGAGGGCCGGGGGGAGACAGATACGCAGTATTTT | TRBJ2-3 | - | TRBD2 | TRBV10-3
CASSSDSSYTGELFF | TGCGCCAGCAGCTCTGACTCTTCTTACACCGGGGAGCTGTTTTTT | TRBJ2-2 | - | - | TRBV5-1
CASSPYSRASYGYTF | TGTGCCAGCAGCCCCTACTCCAGGGCGAGCTATGGCTACACCTTC | TRBJ1-2 | - | - | TRBV7-9
CASSLGAAGRSYGYTF | TGCGCCAGCAGCTTGGGCGCCGCGGGAAGGAGCTATGGCTACACCTTC | TRBJ1-2 | few | - | TRBV5-1
CATSPTGVYNEQFF | TGTGCCACCTCCCCGACAGGGGTCTACAATGAGCAGTTCTTC | TRBJ2-1 | - | TRBD1 | TRBV9
CASSPSQSGTTIYNEQFF | TGCGCCAGCAGCCCGTCTCAGTCCGGGACTACAATCTACAATGAGCAGTTCTTC | TRBJ2-1 | - | TRBD2 | TRBV4-1
CASSTAREIGYTF | TGTGCCAGCAGTACTGCCCGGGAAATCGGCTACACCTTC | TRBJ1-2 | - | - | TRBV7-3
CASSQETGYEQYF | TGCGCCAGCAGCCAGGAGACAGGGTACGAGCAGTACTTC | TRBJ2-7 | - | TRBD1 | TRBV4-3
CASAERQGVTDTQYF | TGCGCCAGCGCGGAGCGGCAGGGGGTCACAGATACGCAGTATTTT | TRBJ2-3 | - | TRBD1 | TRBV4-1
CASSQEGLYSEAFF | TGCGCCAGCAGCCAGGAGGGCCTATATTCTGAAGCTTTCTTT | TRBJ1-1 | - | - | TRBV4-1
CASSPGQPTNYGYTF | TGCGCCAGCAGCCCGGGACAGCCAACTAACTATGGCTACACCTTC | TRBJ1-2 | few | TRBD1 | TRBV5-1
CASSQWTGWDSPLHF | TGTGCCAGCAGCCAATGGACAGGGTGGGATTCACCCCTCCACTTT | TRBJ1-6 | - | TRBD1 | TRBV11-3
CASSPGLAGGPKNNEQFF | TGTGCCAGCAGCCCGGGACTAGCGGGAGGGCCGAAGAACAATGAGCAGTTCTTC | TRBJ2-1 | - | TRBD2 | TRBV7-6
CASSLWTGNSNQPQHF | TGTGCCAGCAGCTTATGGACAGGGAATAGCAATCAGCCCCAGCATTTT | TRBJ1-5 | - | TRBD1 | TRBV7-8
CASSHGTGRYEQYF | TGTGCCAGCAGCCACGGGACAGGGAGGTACGAGCAGTACTTC | TRBJ2-7 | - | TRBD1 | TRBV3-1/TRBV3-2
CASSVALAGGADTQYF | TGTGCCAGCAGCGTAGCACTAGCGGGAGGGGCAGATACGCAGTATTTT | TRBJ2-3 | - | TRBD2 | TRBV9
CASSLAGSYNEQFF | TGTGCCAGCAGCTTGGCGGGGTCCTACAATGAGCAGTTCTTC | TRBJ2-1 | - | - | TRBV7-2
CASRESTGYTDTQYF | TGCGCCAGCAGGGAATCGACAGGGTATACAGATACGCAGTATTTT | TRBJ2-3 | - | TRBD1 | TRBV5-1
CASSTQGADQPQHF | TGTGCCAGCAGCACACAGGGGGCCGATCAGCCCCAGCATTTT | TRBJ1-5 | few | TRBD1 | TRBV5-6
CASSPPLTSAQPKETQYF | TGTGCCAGCAGCCCACCCCTGACTAGCGCTCAACCAAAAGAGACCCAGTACTTC | TRBJ2-5 | - | TRBD2 | TRBV9
CSVGSGRFGTF | TGCAGTGTTGGTAGCGGACGGTTCGGCACCTTC | TRBJ1-2 | - | - | TRBV20-1
CASSLPSGPSTDTQYF | TGTGCCAGCAGCTTACCTAGCGGTCCTAGCACAGATACGCAGTATTTT | TRBJ2-3 | - | TRBD2 | TRBV13
CASSRRGRGRRNEQFF | TGTGCCAGCAGTCGTCGGGGCAGGGGTCGTCGCAATGAGCAGTTCTTC | TRBJ2-1 | - | - | TRBV7-9
CASSPTSGGAGLGDTQYF | TGTGCCAGCAGTCCGACTAGCGGGGGGGCTGGGTTGGGAGATACGCAGTATTTT | TRBJ2-3 | - | TRBD2 | TRBV11-3
CASSYPTGGQGNTEAFF | TGTGCCAGCAGTTACCCGACAGGGGGACAGGGGAACACTGAAGCTTTCTTT | TRBJ1-1 | - | TRBD1 | TRBV6-2/TRBV6-3
CASSLSREETQYF | TGTGCCAGCAGCCTCTCCAGGGAAGAGACCCAGTACTTC | TRBJ2-5 | - | - | TRBV7-2
CASSFTGYEAFF | TGTGCCAGCAGTTTTACAGGCTATGAAGCTTTCTTT | TRBJ1-1 | - | - | TRBV12-3/TRBV12-4
CASSQSAGGANTGELFF | TGCGCCAGCAGCCAATCAGCGGGGGGTGCGAACACCGGGGAGCTGTTTTTT | TRBJ2-2 | once | TRBD2 | TRBV4-3
CASSPETGAEETQYF | TGTGCCAGCAGCCCTGAGACCGGAGCAGAAGAGACCCAGTACTTC | TRBJ2-5 | - | - | TRBV5-5
CASSAGTSGRIQETQYF | TGTGCCAGCAGCGCGGGGACTAGCGGGAGGATACAAGAGACCCAGTACTTC | TRBJ2-5 | - | TRBD2 | TRBV5-4
CASSATGGGQPQHF | TGTGCCAGCAGCGCGACAGGGGGAGGACAGCCCCAGCATTTT | TRBJ1-5 | - | TRBD1 | TRBV7-2
CASSKGQVKNSPLHF | TGTGCCAGCAGCAAAGGACAGGTGAAAAATTCACCCCTCCACTTT | TRBJ1-6 | - | - | TRBV21-1
CASSPGLAAETQYF | TGTGCCAGCAGCCCAGGACTAGCGGCGGAGACCCAGTACTTC | TRBJ2-5 | - | TRBD2 | TRBV14
CASSASGGSNYGYTF | TGTGCCAGCAGCGCTTCAGGGGGCAGTAACTATGGCTACACCTTC | TRBJ1-2 | - | TRBD1 | TRBV9
CASSFRGGLNYGYTF | TGTGCCAGCAGCTTCCGGGGGGGACTGAACTATGGCTACACCTTC | TRBJ1-2 | - | - | TRBV5-4
CASSQEGGGRMNEQFF | TGTGCCAGCAGCCAAGAGGGGGGGGGTCGAATGAATGAGCAGTTCTTC | TRBJ2-1 | - | TRBD2 | TRBV3-1/TRBV3-2
CASESGVAGELFF | TGTGCCAGTGAGAGCGGGGTAGCCGGGGAGCTGTTTTTT | TRBJ2-2 | - | TRBD2 | TRBV11-3
CASSQPARSDSEAFF | TGCGCCAGCAGCCAACCAGCCCGGTCTGACTCTGAAGCTTTCTTT | TRBJ1-1 | - | - | TRBV4-1